This TCR beta chain was sequenced during a study of blood T cell repertoires in COVID-19. Study processing details: The assay estimated nucleated cells by amplifying reference gene primers. Here immunoSEQ multiplex PCR was the method, and the copy in TCRdb shows in-frame clones only, minus some. From that table come the V and J calls and clone size; the DNA was used to work out D and trimming. The sample lists about 80,000 clones, under 80% seen once, with roughly 15% in the top ten. Germline V gene sequence: CDR1 MGHRA, CDR2 YSYEKL. The CDR3 covers 15 residues. The V and J ends lost 4 bases and 7 bases respectively, with 19 bases between them.

V is TRBV4-1 and J is TRBJ1-1; D is perhaps TRBD1 (5 bases). The sequenced sample was peripheral blood. This receptor was obtained from a human donor in a cohort sampled during active COVID-19. CDR3 in DNA: TGCGCCAGCAGCCCGGTTTGGGGGGGAGAGGATGAAGCTTTCTTT. Translating it yields CASSPVWGGEDEAFF.